A selection of T cell receptor beta chains follows, all from one sample in a study of regulatory T cells in long-lasting Graves disease. Via MiXCR, TCRdb re-called the multiplex PCR reads, giving one row per CDR3 protein. The sample lists 350,000 to 450,000 distinct CDR3 sequences; around 21% were seen once. The sequencing here drew on peripheral blood mononuclear cells (PBMCs), taken when the disease was refractory, from a patient treated with antithyroid drugs. The receptor source for this set is a female donor with Graves disease. Both conserved end residues are part of each CDR3. The order of the fields is clone size, D gene, J gene, V gene, CDR3 protein, CDR3 DNA. A D gene is named only where the DNA matches it firmly. The size entry is marked missing in some rows and otherwise reads once, few, many or a size class.

abundance: -
d_gene: -
j_gene: TRBJ1-5
v_gene: TRBV6-2/TRBV6-3
CDR3aa: CASSYVQVRGNQPQHF
CDR3nt: TGTGCCAGCAGTTACGTACAGGTGAGGGGCAATCAGCCCCAGCATTTT

abundance: -
d_gene: -
j_gene: TRBJ2-7
v_gene: TRBV5-1
CDR3aa: CASSQAGGYEQYF
CDR3nt: TGCGCCAGCAGCCAGGCTGGGGGCTACGAGCAGTACTTC

abundance: many
d_gene: -
j_gene: TRBJ2-5
v_gene: TRBV29-1
CDR3aa: CSVSATAAMGTQYF
CDR3nt: TGCAGCGTTAGCGCGACAGCCGCTATGGGGACCCAGTACTTC

abundance: -
d_gene: -
j_gene: TRBJ2-6
v_gene: TRBV6-1
CDR3aa: CASSRTQGTGANVLTF
CDR3nt: TGTGCCAGCAGCCGAACCCAGGGAACTGGGGCCAACGTCCTGACTTTC

abundance: -
d_gene: -
j_gene: TRBJ1-1
v_gene: TRBV20-1
CDR3aa: CSANPRAEAFF
CDR3nt: TGCAGTGCTAACCCCAGGGCTGAAGCTTTCTTT

abundance: -
d_gene: -
j_gene: TRBJ2-7
v_gene: TRBV19
CDR3aa: CASSIGLNNEQYF
CDR3nt: TGTGCCAGTAGTATAGGGTTGAACAACGAGCAGTACTTC

abundance: -
d_gene: TRBD1
j_gene: TRBJ1-1
v_gene: TRBV27
CDR3aa: CASSLWVPRQGNTEAFF
CDR3nt: TGTGCCAGCAGTTTATGGGTCCCCCGACAGGGGAACACTGAAGCTTTCTTT

abundance: few
d_gene: TRBD2
j_gene: TRBJ2-1
v_gene: TRBV13
CDR3aa: CASSLEGTSGSYNEQFF
CDR3nt: TGTGCCAGCAGCTTAGAGGGGACTAGCGGGAGTTACAATGAGCAGTTCTTC

abundance: once
d_gene: -
j_gene: TRBJ1-1
v_gene: TRBV12-3/TRBV12-4
CDR3aa: CASSLTDRPTEAFF
CDR3nt: TGTGCCAGCAGTTTAACGGACCGACCCACTGAAGCTTTCTTT

abundance: few
d_gene: TRBD2
j_gene: TRBJ2-7
v_gene: TRBV7-2
CDR3aa: CASSHGLAGDEQYF
CDR3nt: TGTGCCAGCAGCCACGGACTAGCGGGGGACGAGCAGTACTTC

abundance: -
d_gene: TRBD2
j_gene: TRBJ2-7
v_gene: TRBV20-1
CDR3aa: CSARHPGLAYEQYF
CDR3nt: TGCAGTGCTAGACACCCGGGACTAGCCTACGAGCAGTACTTC

abundance: many
d_gene: -
j_gene: TRBJ2-5
v_gene: TRBV2
CDR3aa: CASSPIGLETQYF
CDR3nt: TGTGCCAGCAGTCCGATTGGTTTAGAGACCCAGTACTTC

abundance: -
d_gene: TRBD2
j_gene: TRBJ2-5
v_gene: TRBV20-1
CDR3aa: CSAGLAHETQYF
CDR3nt: TGCAGTGCAGGACTAGCGCATGAGACCCAGTACTTC

abundance: many
d_gene: TRBD1
j_gene: TRBJ1-2
v_gene: TRBV27
CDR3aa: CASSLTGITYGYTF
CDR3nt: TGTGCCAGCAGTTTGACAGGGATTACCTATGGCTACACCTTC

abundance: -
d_gene: -
j_gene: TRBJ2-1
v_gene: TRBV6-2/TRBV6-3
CDR3aa: CASSSGSSYNEQFF
CDR3nt: TGTGCCAGCAGTTCAGGAAGCTCCTACAATGAGCAGTTCTTC

abundance: -
d_gene: -
j_gene: TRBJ2-2
v_gene: TRBV30
CDR3aa: CAWSVLVGTGELFF
CDR3nt: TGTGCCTGGAGTGTACTAGTAGGCACCGGGGAGCTGTTTTTT

abundance: -
d_gene: -
j_gene: TRBJ2-2
v_gene: TRBV6-5
CDR3aa: CASSYAKVTGELFF
CDR3nt: TGTGCCAGCAGTTACGCGAAGGTCACCGGGGAGCTGTTTTTT

abundance: -
d_gene: -
j_gene: TRBJ2-7
v_gene: TRBV6-1
CDR3aa: CASSQMGYEQYF
CDR3nt: TGTGCCAGCAGCCAAATGGGTTACGAGCAGTACTTC

abundance: many
d_gene: -
j_gene: TRBJ2-4
v_gene: TRBV11-2
CDR3aa: CASSLEQGPSGNIQYF
CDR3nt: TGTGCCAGCAGCTTGGAACAGGGACCGAGTGGGAACATTCAGTACTTC

abundance: many
d_gene: -
j_gene: TRBJ1-1
v_gene: TRBV30
CDR3aa: CAWSVQEVGAFF
CDR3nt: TGTGCCTGGAGTGTACAGGAGGTTGGCGCTTTCTTT